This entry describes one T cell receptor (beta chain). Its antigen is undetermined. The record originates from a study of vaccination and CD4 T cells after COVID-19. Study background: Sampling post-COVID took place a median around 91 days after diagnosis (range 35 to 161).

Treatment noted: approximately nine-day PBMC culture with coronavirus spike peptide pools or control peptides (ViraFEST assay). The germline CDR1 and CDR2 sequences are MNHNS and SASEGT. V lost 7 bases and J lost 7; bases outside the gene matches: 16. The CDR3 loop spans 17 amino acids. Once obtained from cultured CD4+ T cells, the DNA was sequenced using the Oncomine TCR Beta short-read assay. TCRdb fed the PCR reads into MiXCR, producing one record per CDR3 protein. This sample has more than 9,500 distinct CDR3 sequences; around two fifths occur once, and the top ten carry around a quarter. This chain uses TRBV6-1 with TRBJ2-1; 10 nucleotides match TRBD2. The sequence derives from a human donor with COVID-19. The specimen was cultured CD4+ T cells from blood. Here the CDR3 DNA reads TGTGCCAGCACCACTTTTGTTCGTAGCGGGGGGACAAATGAGCAGTTCTTC. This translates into CASTTFVRSGGTNEQFF.